Below are 9 T cell receptor beta chains sequenced from a single sample in a study of cytomegalovirus exposure and HLA in healthy donors. Researchers ran the PCR with 60 Vbeta and 13 Jbeta primers. The repertoire was sequenced with immunoSEQ multiplex PCR; TCRdb's copy has only in-frame clones and lacks some. The table lists roughly 100,000 clones, roughly 9.1% of them singletons. Source material: PBMCs. The receptors here all came from a man aged 40-49 years in good health and CMV-seropositive.

This clone came up once. The J gene is TRBJ2-1, the V gene TRBV7-3; perhaps TRBD2 as D (7 bases). Per the germline V gene, CDR1 is SGHTA and CDR2 is FQGTGA. This CDR3 is 16 amino acids long. Trimming cost V 3 bases and J 1 base, with 13 bases left between them. The CDR3 reads CASSFYREGSYNEQFF. The CDR3, as DNA: TGTGCCAGCAGCTTCTACAGGGAGGGGTCCTACAATGAGCAGTTCTTC.

This clone has only a few counts. The chain uses TRBV27 and TRBJ2-3, with TRBD2 matching 10 bases. The CDR3 is made up of 16 amino acids. Germline V CDR1 and CDR2: MNHEY, SMNVEV (reference sequence). V lost 8 bases to trimming and J lost 2 bases; unmatched junction nucleotides: 10. CDR3 DNA sequence: TGTGCCAGCGGTAGCGGGAGGCCCCCTAACACAGATACGCAGTATTTT. It codes for CASGSGRPPNTDTQYF.

This clone was recorded a few times. The V gene is TRBV7-9, the J gene TRBJ2-1; tentatively, D is TRBD1 (5 bases). The CDR3 contains 12 residues. CDR1 SEHNR and CDR2 FQNEAQ come from the germline V gene (reference sequence). Trimming cost V 0 bases and J 10 bases, with 7 bases left between them. DNA of the CDR3: TGTGCCAGCAGCTTAGCGGGGCCAGAGCAGTTCTTC. This gives the protein CASSLAGPEQFF.

This clone appeared a few times. The chain carries TRBV19 and TRBJ2-3; D remains unclear. Trimming took off 10 bases at V and 8 bases at J, with 25 bases between the two ends. The length of the CDR3 is 15 residues. Germline CDR1 LNHDA, CDR2 SQIVND (reference sequence). Here the CDR3 DNA reads TGTGCCACCGTGTCGGGTGGCGGTTTGTTGGGTACGCAGTATTTT. Amino acids: CATVSGGGLLGTQYF.

The V gene is TRBV2, the J gene TRBJ1-1; D uncertain. Germline V gene lookup returns CDR1 SNHLY and CDR2 FYNNEI. V dropped 2 bases and J dropped 4 bases, with 20 bases sitting between them. This CDR3 is built from 17 residues. The CDR3 nucleotides read TGTGCCAGCAGTGAAAATTTCTGGAGGTTTGATGTCACTGAAGCTTTCTTT. It encodes CASSENFWRFDVTEAFF.

The chain uses TRBV5-4 and TRBJ2-3; 10 bases are a match to TRBD1. CDR3 length: 17 amino acids. The V gene end was trimmed by 4 bases and the J gene end by 5 bases; junction bases not matched to a gene: 13. Germline V gives CDR1 SGHNT, CDR2 YYREEE (reference sequence). The CDR3 region has the DNA TGTGCCAGCAGCCCATCGCCCCCGGGACAGGGGCTAGATACGCAGTATTTT. Its protein product is CASSPSPPGQGLDTQYF.

This clone showed up just a few times. The V gene is TRBV6-5, the J gene TRBJ2-2; D unclear. The CDR3 extends over 13 amino acids. CDR1 MNHEY and CDR2 SVGAGI come from the germline V gene. With 3 bases removed from V and 3 bases from J, the gap between germline ends came to 5 bases. The CDR3 spells CASSYVDTGELFF. The DNA of the CDR3 is TGTGCCAGCAGTTATGTAGACACCGGGGAGCTGTTTTTT.

The chain couples TRBV7-2 to TRBJ2-2, with 11 positions matching TRBD2. Germline CDR1 is SGHTA and CDR2 is FQGNSA. The CDR3 runs to 16 residues. Trimming cost V 5 bases and J 7 bases; bases outside gene matches: 9. The CDR3 protein is CASSLVAGGFGGELFF. CDR3 in DNA: TGTGCCAGCAGCCTCGTAGCGGGAGGGTTCGGCGGGGAGCTGTTTTTT.

This clone came up a few times. The rearrangement joins TRBV25-1 to TRBJ2-5; D might be TRBD1 (6 bases). Germline assignment: CDR1 MGHDK and CDR2 SYGVNS. The ends were cut back, 1 base at V and 5 bases at J, with 11 bases in the middle. This CDR3 has 14 amino acids. Here the CDR3 DNA reads TGTGCCAGCAGTGAATTTGACAGGATGGAGACCCAGTACTTC. Translating it yields CASSEFDRMETQYF. Supplemented by reference TRBV25-1 and TRBJ2-5, the full variable domain reads EADIYQTPRYLVIGTGKKITLECSQTMGHDKMYWYQQDPGMELHLIHYSYGVNSTEKGDLSSESTVSRIRTEHFPLTLESARPSHTSQYLCASSEFDRMETQYFGPGTRLLVL.